This TCR beta chain was captured in a study of OX40 agonist ivuxolimab in advanced cancers. Notes on the study in general: Also showing low normalized T-cell clonal expansion were some of the nonresponders. Among the least clonally expanded were partial responders at 0.1-3.0 mg/kg.

V lost 4 bases and J lost 5, with 22 bases in between. Germline V gene lookup returns CDR1 SGHDN and CDR2 FVKESK. This CDR3 region has 17 residues. Clones were read by immunoSEQ multiplex PCR, and TCRdb kept only the in-frame ones, dropping some. The profile shows under 85,000 clones, nearly 95% of them singletons. Autoimmune disease history or systemic immunosuppression barred patients. Notes on this clone: Its matching antigen is unknown.

The sequence came from an adult with an advanced solid tumor such as melanoma, head and neck, liver or kidney cancer. The material was CD4+ or CD8+ T cells sorted from blood, obtained in a trial of the OX40 agonist ivuxolimab. The chain is built from TRBV14 and TRBJ2-3; D gene ambiguous. This CDR3 reads CASSRYLGFSEKDTQYF. In DNA, the CDR3 is TGTGCCAGCAGCCGTTATCTGGGATTCAGCGAAAAAGATACGCAGTATTTT. Filled out from reference TRBV14 and TRBJ2-3, the complete variable domain reads EAGVTQFPSHSVIEKGQTVTLRCDPISGHDNLYWYRRVMGKEIKFLLHFVKESKQDESGMPNNRFLAERTGGTYSTLKVQPAELEDSGVYFCASSRYLGFSEKDTQYFGPGTRLTVL.